This record looks at one T cell receptor (beta chain) sequence and its context. These data come from a study of blood T cell repertoires in COVID-19. On the study more broadly: Sites in the United States, Italy and Spain provided acute and convalescent COVID-19 samples. Sample material is recorded as cDNA or gDNA derived from T cells, B-cell-depleted T cells, or PBMCs.

In terms of age and location, participants ranged from roughly 18 to 95 years and lived in roughly 22 US areas. Germline V gene sequence: CDR1 LNHDA, CDR2 SQIVND (reference sequence). V lost 3 bases to trimming and J lost 6 bases; unmatched junction nucleotides: 5. The CDR3 has 14 amino acids. Per the original data handling: Quantification of nucleated cells was approximated via reference gene primer amplification. Produced via immunoSEQ multiplex PCR; TCRdb's table is partial and in-frame only. That table furnishes V, J and clone size, whereas the DNA furnished D and trimming. Altogether 130,000 to 150,000 clones are present, around 87% being singletons, with the ten largest covering about 11%.

The chain carries TRBV19 and TRBJ2-7, with 10 nucleotides matching TRBD1. The receptor was isolated from a man aged 55 to 69 who had recovered from COVID-19. The specimen sequenced was PBMCs or T cells enriched from blood (not recorded which). The CDR3 DNA follows: TGTGCCAGTAGTATCCGGGACAGGGGTTGCGAGCAGTACTTC. As protein: CASSIRDRGCEQYF.